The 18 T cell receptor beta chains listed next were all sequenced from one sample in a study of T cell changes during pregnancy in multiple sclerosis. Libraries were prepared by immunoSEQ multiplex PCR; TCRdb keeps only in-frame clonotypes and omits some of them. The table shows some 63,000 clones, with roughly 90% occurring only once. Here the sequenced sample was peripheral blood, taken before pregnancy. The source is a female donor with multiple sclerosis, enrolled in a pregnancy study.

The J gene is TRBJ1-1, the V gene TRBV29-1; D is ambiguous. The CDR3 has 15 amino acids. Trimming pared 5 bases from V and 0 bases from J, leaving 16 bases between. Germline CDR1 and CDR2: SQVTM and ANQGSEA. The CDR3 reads CSVILKLPVNTEAFF. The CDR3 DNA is TGCAGCGTTATACTTAAACTTCCGGTGAACACTGAAGCTTTCTTT.

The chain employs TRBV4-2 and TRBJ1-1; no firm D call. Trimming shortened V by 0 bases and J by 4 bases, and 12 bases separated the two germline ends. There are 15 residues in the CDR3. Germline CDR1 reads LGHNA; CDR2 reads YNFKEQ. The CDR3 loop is CASSQDETIGTEAFF. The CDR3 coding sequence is TGTGCCAGCAGCCAAGACGAGACAATCGGCACTGAAGCTTTCTTT.

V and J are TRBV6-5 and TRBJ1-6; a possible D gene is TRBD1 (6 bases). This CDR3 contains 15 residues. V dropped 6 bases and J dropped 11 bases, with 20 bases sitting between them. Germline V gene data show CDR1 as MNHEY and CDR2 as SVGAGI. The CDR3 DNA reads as TGTGCCAGCAGAAGTTTGTCAGGGGAGAGGACACCCCTCCACTTT. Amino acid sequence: CASRSLSGERTPLHF.

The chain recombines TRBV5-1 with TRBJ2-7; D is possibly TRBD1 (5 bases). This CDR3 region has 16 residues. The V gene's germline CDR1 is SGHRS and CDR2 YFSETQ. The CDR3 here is CAPPTEQGFSHVEEYF. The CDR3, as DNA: TGCGCGCCACCAACCGAGCAGGGCTTCTCCCACGTGGAAGAGTACTTC.

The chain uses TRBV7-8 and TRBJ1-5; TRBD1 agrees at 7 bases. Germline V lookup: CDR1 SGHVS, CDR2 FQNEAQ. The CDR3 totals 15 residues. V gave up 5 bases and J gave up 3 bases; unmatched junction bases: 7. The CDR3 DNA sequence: TGTGCCAGCAGCGCCGGGAGGGGGCACAATCAGCCCCAGCATTTT. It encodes CASSAGRGHNQPQHF.

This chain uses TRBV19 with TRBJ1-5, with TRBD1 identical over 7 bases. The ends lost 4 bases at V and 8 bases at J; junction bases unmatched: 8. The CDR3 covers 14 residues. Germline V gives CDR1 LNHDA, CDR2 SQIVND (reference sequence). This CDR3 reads CASSTQTGLEPQHF. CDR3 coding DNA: TGTGCCAGTAGTACCCAGACAGGGTTAGAGCCCCAGCATTTT.

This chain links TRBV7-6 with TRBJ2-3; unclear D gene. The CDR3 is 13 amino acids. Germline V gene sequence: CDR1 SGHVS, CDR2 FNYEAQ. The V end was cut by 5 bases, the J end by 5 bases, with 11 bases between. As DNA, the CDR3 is TGTGCCAGCAGCCCCCTTGCGGTAGATACGCAGTATTTT. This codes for CASSPLAVDTQYF.

CDR3 loop: CASSQDTSGGSYNEQFF. The DNA for the CDR3 is TGCGCCAGCAGCCAAGATACTAGCGGGGGCTCCTACAATGAGCAGTTCTTC. This sequence joins TRBV4-3 and TRBJ2-1, with 11 bases fitting TRBD2. V trimming: 0 bases; J trimming: 0 bases; junction bases outside the gene matches: 1. Germline assignment: CDR1 LGHNA and CDR2 YSLEER. This CDR3 comprises 17 residues.

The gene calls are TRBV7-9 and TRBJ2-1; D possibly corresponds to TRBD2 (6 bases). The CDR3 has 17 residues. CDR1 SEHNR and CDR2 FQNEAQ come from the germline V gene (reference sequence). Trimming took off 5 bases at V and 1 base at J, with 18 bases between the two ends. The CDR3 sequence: CASSTPRGETSYNEQFF. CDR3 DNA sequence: TGTGCCAGCAGCACACCACGCGGGGAAACGTCCTACAATGAGCAGTTCTTC.

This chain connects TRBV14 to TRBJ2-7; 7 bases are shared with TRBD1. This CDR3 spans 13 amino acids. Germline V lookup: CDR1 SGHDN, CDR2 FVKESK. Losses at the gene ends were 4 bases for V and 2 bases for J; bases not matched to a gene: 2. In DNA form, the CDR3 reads TGTGCCAGCAGCCGACAGGGTGCCTACGAGCAGTACTTC. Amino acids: CASSRQGAYEQYF.

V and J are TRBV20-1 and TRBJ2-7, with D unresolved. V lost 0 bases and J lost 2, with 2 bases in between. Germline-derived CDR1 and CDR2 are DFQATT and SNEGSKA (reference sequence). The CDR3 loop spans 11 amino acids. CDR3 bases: TGCAGTGCTAGAGATACCTACGAGCAGTACTTC. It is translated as CSARDTYEQYF.

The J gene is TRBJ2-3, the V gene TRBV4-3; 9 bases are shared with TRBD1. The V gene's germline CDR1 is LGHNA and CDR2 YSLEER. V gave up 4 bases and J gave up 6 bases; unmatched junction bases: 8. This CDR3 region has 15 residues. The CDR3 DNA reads TGCGCCAGCAGCCTCAATCCGGGACAGGGCGATACGCAGTATTTT. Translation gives CASSLNPGQGDTQYF.

This CDR3 is CASSWTGHQPQHF. For the CDR3, the DNA is TGCGCCAGCAGCTGGACAGGACACCAGCCCCAGCATTTT. This chain uses TRBV5-1 with TRBJ1-5; TRBD1 agrees at 7 bases. The CDR3 has 13 amino acids. The trim removed 3 bases at V and 7 bases at J, leaving 4 bases unmatched. Germline assignment: CDR1 SGHRS and CDR2 YFSETQ. The whole variable domain, remainder taken from reference TRBV5-1 and TRBJ1-5, is KAGVTQTPRYLIKTRGQQVTLSCSPISGHRSVSWYQQTPGQGLQFLFEYFSETQRNKGNFPGRFSGRQFSNSRSEMNVSTLELGDSALYLCASSWTGHQPQHFGDGTRLSIL.

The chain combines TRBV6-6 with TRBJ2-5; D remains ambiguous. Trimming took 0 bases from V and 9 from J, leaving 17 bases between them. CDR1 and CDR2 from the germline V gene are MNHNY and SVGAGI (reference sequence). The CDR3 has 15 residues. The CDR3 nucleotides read TGTGCCAGCAGTTACTCGGGCGCCCCCCCCGATTCCCAGTACTTC. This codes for CASSYSGAPPDSQYF.

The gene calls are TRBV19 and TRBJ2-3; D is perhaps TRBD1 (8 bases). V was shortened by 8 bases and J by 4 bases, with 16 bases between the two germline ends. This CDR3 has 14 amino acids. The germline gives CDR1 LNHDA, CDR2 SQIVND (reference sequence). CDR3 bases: TGTGCCAGTGGCGACAGGGGAGGGTCAGATACGCAGTATTTT. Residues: CASGDRGGSDTQYF.

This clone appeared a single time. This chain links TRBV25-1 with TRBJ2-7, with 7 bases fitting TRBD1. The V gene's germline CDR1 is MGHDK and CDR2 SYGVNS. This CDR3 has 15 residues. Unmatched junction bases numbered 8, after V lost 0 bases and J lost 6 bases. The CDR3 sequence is CASSEYIDRVGEQYF. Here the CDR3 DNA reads TGTGCCAGCAGTGAATATATAGACAGGGTGGGCGAGCAGTACTTC.

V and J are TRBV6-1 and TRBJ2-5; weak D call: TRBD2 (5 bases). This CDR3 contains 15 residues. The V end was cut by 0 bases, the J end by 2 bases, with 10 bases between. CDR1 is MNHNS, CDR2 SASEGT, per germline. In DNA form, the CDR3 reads TGTGCCAGCAGTGAAGCGCGCGGGCTGCAAGAGACCCAGTACTTC. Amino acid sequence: CASSEARGLQETQYF.

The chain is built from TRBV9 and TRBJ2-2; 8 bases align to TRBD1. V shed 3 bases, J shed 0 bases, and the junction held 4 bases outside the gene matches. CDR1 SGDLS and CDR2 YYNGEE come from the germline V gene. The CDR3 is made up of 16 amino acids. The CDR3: CASSGRTGPNTGELFF. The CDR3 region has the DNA TGTGCCAGCAGCGGGCGGACAGGGCCGAACACCGGGGAGCTGTTTTTT. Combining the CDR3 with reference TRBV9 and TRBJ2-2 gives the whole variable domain DSGVTQTPKHLITATGQRVTLRCSPRSGDLSVYWYQQSLDQGLQFLIQYYNGEERAKGNILERFSAQQFPDLHSELNLSSLELGDSALYFCASSGRTGPNTGELFFGEGSRLTVL.